Listed below are T cell receptor beta chains from one sample, sequenced in a study of blood T cell repertoires in COVID-19. Clones were sequenced by immunoSEQ multiplex PCR, and TCRdb holds only the in-frame ones, with some missing. The table includes 75,000 to 100,000 clones, over 70% detected once. Source material: peripheral blood. Receptor source: an elderly woman with acute or convalescent COVID-19. Both conserved end residues are part of each CDR3. A D gene is named only where the DNA matches it firmly. Clone size is shown for a subset of rows, as once, few, many or a class of expanded clone.

v_call	clone_size	j_call	d_call	cdr3_aa	cdr3_nt
TRBV4-2	few	TRBJ2-7	TRBD2	CASSGATSGKFDEQYF	TGTGCCAGCAGCGGGGCGACTAGCGGGAAGTTCGACGAGCAGTACTTC
TRBV18	.	TRBJ1-5	.	CASSPLDSLYQPQHF	TGTGCCAGCTCACCATTGGACAGTTTATATCAGCCCCAGCATTTT
TRBV5-1	.	TRBJ1-1	.	CASSLDSGAFNTEAFF	TGCGCCAGCAGCTTGGATAGCGGGGCGTTTAACACTGAAGCTTTCTTT
TRBV9	.	TRBJ2-5	.	CASSARGGAQETQYF	TGTGCCAGCAGCGCGAGAGGGGGAGCTCAAGAGACCCAGTACTTC
TRBV7-9	few	TRBJ2-7	.	CASSLFGPYEQYF	TGTGCCAGCAGCTTGTTTGGCCCCTACGAGCAGTACTTC
TRBV4-3	.	TRBJ1-2	TRBD1	CASSQDTGTVYGYTF	TGCGCCAGCAGCCAAGATACGGGGACAGTCTATGGCTACACCTTC
TRBV5-1	few	TRBJ2-5	.	CASSLGGSGKETQYF	TGCGCCAGCAGCTTGGGAGGTAGCGGAAAAGAGACCCAGTACTTC
TRBV19	.	TRBJ2-1	TRBD2	CASSIYPSGFSNEQFF	TGTGCCAGTAGTATTTACCCTAGCGGCTTTTCCAATGAGCAGTTCTTC
TRBV7-3	.	TRBJ2-2	TRBD1	CASSFQGDTGELFF	TGTGCCAGCAGCTTCCAGGGGGACACCGGGGAGCTGTTTTTT
TRBV14	.	TRBJ1-4	TRBD1	CASSPTGGYEEKLFF	TGTGCCAGCAGCCCCACAGGGGGCTACGAGGAAAAACTGTTTTTT
TRBV7-2	.	TRBJ1-3	.	CASSLGGSWTGAGNTIYF	TGTGCCAGCAGCTTAGGAGGGTCCTGGACTGGGGCTGGAAACACCATATATTTT
TRBV29-1	.	TRBJ2-7	TRBD2	CSGGEGSYEQYF	TGCAGCGGGGGGGAGGGCTCCTACGAGCAGTACTTC
TRBV7-3	.	TRBJ2-2	TRBD1	CASSPRDRATGELFF	TGTGCCAGCAGCCCCCGGGACAGGGCCACCGGGGAGCTGTTTTTT
TRBV19	.	TRBJ2-7	TRBD1	CASSAGTGVYEQYF	TGTGCCAGTAGTGCCGGGACAGGCGTTTACGAGCAGTACTTC
TRBV10-1	once	TRBJ1-5	TRBD1	CASTHDRAGFSNQPQHF	TGCGCCAGCACCCACGACAGGGCCGGCTTTAGCAATCAGCCCCAGCATTTT
TRBV2	.	TRBJ2-7	.	CASSENFYEQYF	TGTGCCAGCAGTGAAAACTTCTACGAGCAGTACTTC
TRBV2	.	TRBJ2-5	TRBD2	CASSEAFRGEQETQYF	TGTGCCAGCAGTGAAGCGTTTCGGGGGGAGCAAGAGACCCAGTACTTC
TRBV7-2	.	TRBJ2-3	.	CASSLGGPGLDTQYF	TGTGCCAGCAGCTTAGGGGGGCCTGGCTTAGATACGCAGTATTTT
TRBV19	.	TRBJ2-3	TRBD2	CASSITSGSTDTQYF	TGTGCCAGTAGTATCACTAGCGGTTCCACAGATACGCAGTATTTT
TRBV18	.	TRBJ2-3	.	CASSPRGGGESGTDTQYF	TGTGCCAGCTCACCTAGAGGAGGGGGCGAAAGTGGCACAGATACGCAGTATTTT
TRBV18	.	TRBJ1-2	TRBD1	CASSATGGEDYGYTF	TGTGCCAGCTCAGCCACAGGGGGCGAGGACTATGGCTACACCTTC
TRBV5-4	few	TRBJ1-1	.	CASSLAGQLAPGAFF	TGTGCCAGCAGCTTGGCCGGGCAGCTAGCCCCCGGGGCTTTCTTT